What follows is one T cell receptor (beta chain) and its context. Its target is not known. RNA transcripts were the template for amplifying TCR beta CDR3 regions. HTBI primers were the set used in a first-round RT-PCR of the TCR CDR3. TCRdb reprocessed the multiplex PCR reads with MiXCR, giving one entry per CDR3 protein. This table holds more than 500,000 distinct CDR3 sequences, 15% to 20% found once. These data are taken from a study of T cells in Graves' hyperthyroidism and ophthalmopathy. Germline loops: CDR1 SGHTA, CDR2 FQGNSA. The length of the CDR3 is 14 residues. Trimming removed 5 bases at V and 5 bases at J, with 13 bases between. Reasons for excluding patients were uncontrolled infection, other autoimmune disease, pregnancy or lactation. General observations from the study: Within blood appeared most thyroid clonotypes that had expanded above 0.001.

The TCR originated in a woman aged 25-40 years with Graves' ophthalmopathy. The chain has TRBV7-2 and TRBJ1-5, with a tentative D call TRBD1 (5 bases). Sample: blood. CDR3 bases: TGTGCCAGCAGCAACCGGGACGGACATCAGCCCCAGCATTTT. Translation: CASSNRDGHQPQHF.